The rows below give T cell receptor beta chains drawn from one sample of a study of circulating tumor DNA in untreated peripheral T-cell lymphoma. Profiled with immunoSEQ multiplex PCR; TCRdb holds only in-frame clones, not every one. The sample lists some 8,700 clones; 65% to 85% were seen once. Source material: tumor tissue. The receptor set was obtained from a human donor with peripheral T-cell lymphoma. Both conserved end residues are trimmed from each CDR3. A D gene is named only where the DNA matches it firmly.

ASSPPNGGAYNEQF | TRBV11-3 | TRBD2 | TRBJ2-1
ASSSPGGPYGYT | TRBV11-3 | . | TRBJ1-2
ASSLQGNSVSPLH | TRBV7-6 | . | TRBJ1-6
ATSSRGKGDEQY | TRBV15 | . | TRBJ2-7
ASSLGGRAGDGYT | TRBV11-3 | . | TRBJ1-2
ASSYSGGNQPQH | TRBV6-8 | . | TRBJ1-5
ASSRDRGHTEAF | TRBV11-3 | TRBD1 | TRBJ1-1
ASSQEWTANEKLF | TRBV23-1 | . | TRBJ1-4
ASSLNREGNQPQH | TRBV7-6 | . | TRBJ1-5
ASSPRTSGRNTDTQY | TRBV6-8 | TRBD2 | TRBJ2-3
ASSAPGQKYEQY | TRBV19 | TRBD1 | TRBJ2-7
ASSVLGRTEAF | TRBV6-8 | . | TRBJ1-1
SVIITTSYGYT | TRBV29-1 | . | TRBJ1-2
ASLRDNTNEQY | TRBV6-8 | . | TRBJ2-7
ASSFTAWDGEQY | TRBV11-3 | . | TRBJ2-7
ASTTPGQTYEQY | TRBV19 | TRBD1 | TRBJ2-7
ASSRAGTGTDYGYT | TRBV19 | TRBD1 | TRBJ1-2
AWSWGADGQPQH | TRBV30 | . | TRBJ1-5
ASSWGQGTEAF | TRBV19 | TRBD1 | TRBJ1-1
ASSAQGKNTEAF | TRBV6-8 | . | TRBJ1-1
ASTLLAGGPNEQF | TRBV19 | TRBD2 | TRBJ2-1
ASSTSEVGNQPQH | TRBV6-8 | . | TRBJ1-5
ASSGTGRDTEAF | TRBV5-1 | TRBD1 | TRBJ1-1
ASSYLMAGVETQY | TRBV6-8 | . | TRBJ2-5
ASSSHLAAQETQY | TRBV5-1 | TRBD2 | TRBJ2-5
ASSSVNTEAF | TRBV6-8 | . | TRBJ1-1
ASSYSRGRSTDTQY | TRBV6-8 | . | TRBJ2-3
ATSVQRGLNYGYT | TRBV15 | . | TRBJ1-2
ASRLAGSTEAF | TRBV6-8 | . | TRBJ1-1
ASGPGTGEDTQY | TRBV12-5 | TRBD1 | TRBJ2-3
ASSQDPVGYGYT | TRBV1 | . | TRBJ1-2
ASSIVARGNYSYT | TRBV19 | . | TRBJ1-2
ASSDRGLTEAF | TRBV18 | TRBD1 | TRBJ1-1
ANPKLNTEAF | TRBV18 | . | TRBJ1-1
SVAGVFNNEQF | TRBV29-1 | . | TRBJ2-1
AWAITGGHTEAF | TRBV30 | TRBD1 | TRBJ1-1
ASSYSANEFEAF | TRBV6-8 | . | TRBJ1-1
ASSPVDSRSGNTIY | TRBV18 | . | TRBJ1-3
ASSIDRGLAEAF | TRBV11-3 | TRBD1 | TRBJ1-1
ARTPGPESPGTEAF | TRBV30 | . | TRBJ1-1
SVRDGTYEQY | TRBV29-1 | . | TRBJ2-7
ASSEWAGSRAGELF | TRBV10-2 | . | TRBJ2-2
ASSTTPVPYYGYT | TRBV19 | . | TRBJ1-2
ASSIRQGQEAF | TRBV6-8 | TRBD1 | TRBJ1-1
SAGQGVSGNTIY | TRBV29-1 | TRBD1 | TRBJ1-3
ASRPGGTPEAF | TRBV6-8 | . | TRBJ1-1
ASTLGRQGVNQPQH | TRBV12-5 | TRBD1 | TRBJ1-5
ASSPGLNSNQPQH | TRBV6-8 | . | TRBJ1-5
ASKMGNTEAF | TRBV6-8 | . | TRBJ1-1
ASSTGGLADTQY | TRBV19 | TRBD2 | TRBJ2-3
ASSLWTGTTDTQY | TRBV28 | TRBD1 | TRBJ2-3
SVGGVTTDTQY | TRBV29-1 | . | TRBJ2-3
ASSPSQGDTEAF | TRBV18 | TRBD1 | TRBJ1-1